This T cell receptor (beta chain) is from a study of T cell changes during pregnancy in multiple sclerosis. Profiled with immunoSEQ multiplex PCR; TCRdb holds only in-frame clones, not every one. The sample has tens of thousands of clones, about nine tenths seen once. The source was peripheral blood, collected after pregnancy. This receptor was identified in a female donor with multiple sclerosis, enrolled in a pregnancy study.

CDR3 region: CASAPSGGVNTQYF. The CDR3 DNA reads as TGCGCCAGCGCCCCTAGCGGGGGGGTGAATACGCAGTATTTT. V and J are TRBV5-1 and TRBJ2-3, with 12 positions matching TRBD2. The CDR3 covers 14 residues. Unmatched junction bases numbered 7, after V lost 7 bases and J lost 7 bases. The V gene's germline CDR1 is SGHRS and CDR2 YFSETQ.